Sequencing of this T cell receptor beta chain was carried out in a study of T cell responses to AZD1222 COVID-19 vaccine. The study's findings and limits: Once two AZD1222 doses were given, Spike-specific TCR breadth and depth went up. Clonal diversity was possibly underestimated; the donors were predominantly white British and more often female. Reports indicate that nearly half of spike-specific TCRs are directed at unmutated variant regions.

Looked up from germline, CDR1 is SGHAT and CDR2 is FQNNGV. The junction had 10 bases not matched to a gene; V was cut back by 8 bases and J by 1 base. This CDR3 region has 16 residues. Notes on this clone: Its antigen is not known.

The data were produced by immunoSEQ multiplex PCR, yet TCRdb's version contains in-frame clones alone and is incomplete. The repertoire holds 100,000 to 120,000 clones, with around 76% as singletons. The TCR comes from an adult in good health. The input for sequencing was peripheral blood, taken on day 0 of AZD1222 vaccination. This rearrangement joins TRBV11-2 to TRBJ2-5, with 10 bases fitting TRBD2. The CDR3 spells CASERGGRFAQETQYF. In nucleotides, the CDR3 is TGTGCCAGCGAGCGGGGGGGCCGGTTTGCCCAAGAGACCCAGTACTTC.